A selection of T cell receptor beta chains follows, all from one sample in a study of breast tumors, draining lymph nodes, adjacent tissues. MiXCR was run by TCRdb on the multiplex PCR reads, yielding one entry per CDR3 protein. Among 15,000 or so distinct CDR3 sequences listed, about three fifths were seen once. Sequencing was performed on tumor-adjacent breast tissue. The receptor source for this set is a female donor with breast cancer. Some clones in this sample may be carry-over from other donors' samples. Each CDR3 is given with its conserved first and last residue. The D gene is left open where the match is weak. Clone size appears in some rows only: once, few, many, or a class for an expanded clone.

abundance	v_gene	j_gene	d_gene	CDR3aa	CDR3nt
.	TRBV7-2	TRBJ2-3	TRBD2	CASSRRLAGGPSTDTQYF	TGTGCCAGCAGCAGACGACTAGCGGGGGGACCTAGCACAGATACGCAGTATTTT
.	TRBV11-3	TRBJ2-7	TRBD2	CASSFRGLAGGTGYEQYF	TGTGCCAGCAGCTTCCGGGGACTAGCGGGAGGCACCGGGTACGAGCAGTACTTC
medium-sized	TRBV7-2	TRBJ2-7	.	CASSLRRDYEQYF	TGTGCCAGCAGCCTCCGACGGGACTACGAGCAGTACTTC
.	TRBV20-1	TRBJ2-1	TRBD1	CSATLGQGRSNEQFF	TGCAGTGCGACTCTTGGACAGGGCCGAAGCAATGAGCAGTTCTTC
.	TRBV2	TRBJ2-7	TRBD2	CATAPGLAGDYEQYF	TGTGCCACCGCTCCGGGACTAGCGGGGGACTACGAGCAGTACTTC
.	TRBV10-3	TRBJ2-7	.	CAIGESAGAGNEQYF	TGTGCCATCGGTGAGTCGGCGGGGGCGGGGAACGAGCAGTACTTC
.	TRBV7-9	TRBJ2-3	TRBD2	CASSILAGPTDTQYF	TGTGCCAGCAGCATACTAGCGGGGCCCACAGATACGCAGTATTTT
many	TRBV20-1	TRBJ2-5	.	CSARDRMGSTQIETQYF	TGCAGTGCTAGAGATCGTATGGGGAGCACCCAGATTGAGACCCAGTACTTC
.	TRBV7-3	TRBJ2-1	TRBD2	CASSRLRTSGTYNEQFF	TGTGCCAGCAGCCGGCTTCGGACTAGCGGGACATACAATGAGCAGTTCTTC
.	TRBV5-1	TRBJ1-2	.	CASSETNYGYTF	TGCGCCAGCAGCGAGACGAACTATGGCTACACCTTC
.	TRBV10-1	TRBJ2-7	.	CASSGFAGSSYGQYF	TGCGCCAGCAGTGGTTTTGCGGGGAGCTCCTACGGGCAGTACTTC
medium-sized	TRBV2	TRBJ2-7	.	CASSAPGPREEQYF	TGTGCCAGCAGCGCCCCGGGACCTAGAGAAGAGCAGTACTTC
.	TRBV20-1	TRBJ1-3	.	CSAKRDAGSGNTIYF	TGCAGTGCTAAGCGGGACGCCGGCTCTGGAAACACCATATATTTT
.	TRBV25-1	TRBJ2-3	TRBD2	CASSDGTREDTQYF	TGTGCCAGCAGTGATGGGACTAGGGAAGATACGCAGTATTTT
.	TRBV2	TRBJ2-3	TRBD1	CASSDSRTGDSTDTQYF	TGTGCCAGCAGTGATTCCAGGACAGGGGACAGCACAGATACGCAGTATTTT
medium-sized	TRBV29-1	TRBJ2-5	.	CSVEDPRDSGSETQYF	TGCAGCGTTGAAGATCCGAGGGACTCTGGCTCGGAGACCCAGTACTTC
.	TRBV9	TRBJ2-1	.	CASSPRSQRNEQFF	TGTGCCAGCAGCCCCAGGTCCCAAAGGAATGAGCAGTTCTTC
.	TRBV12-3/TRBV12-4	TRBJ2-7	TRBD1	CASAGGQGRYEQYF	TGTGCCAGTGCCGGGGGACAGGGCCGATACGAGCAGTACTTC
.	TRBV20-1	TRBJ1-6	.	CSARDPRESSYNSPLHF	TGCAGTGCTAGAGATCCACGGGAAAGCTCCTATAATTCACCCCTCCACTTT
.	TRBV13	TRBJ2-3	TRBD2	CASSEEGVGTSGSGTDTQYF	TGTGCCAGCAGCGAAGAGGGGGTTGGGACTAGCGGGAGTGGCACAGATACGCAGTATTTT
medium-sized	TRBV20-1	TRBJ2-7	.	CSARVDSASYEQYF	TGCAGTGCTAGAGTTGATAGCGCCTCCTACGAGCAGTACTTC
.	TRBV10-2	TRBJ1-2	TRBD1	CASSTGGDGYTF	TGCGCCAGCAGTACAGGGGGCGATGGCTACACCTTC
medium-sized	TRBV7-8	TRBJ1-5	TRBD1	CASSSSGQGFGQPQHF	TGTGCCAGCAGCTCATCTGGACAGGGGTTCGGGCAGCCCCAGCATTTT
medium-sized	TRBV7-8	TRBJ2-5	TRBD2	CASSLALAGLETQYF	TGTGCCAGCAGCTTAGCACTAGCGGGGTTAGAGACCCAGTACTTC
medium-sized	TRBV24-1	TRBJ1-2	.	CATSDPTGNYGYTF	TGTGCCACCAGTGACCCAACAGGGAACTATGGCTACACCTTC
.	TRBV20-1	TRBJ2-2	.	CSAQRSGPTGELFF	TGCAGTGCTCAACGTAGCGGACCCACCGGGGAGCTGTTTTTT
many	TRBV3-1	TRBJ2-3	.	CASSQGVSGYTDTQYF	TGTGCCAGCAGCCAAGGTGTTAGCGGCTACACAGATACGCAGTATTTT
.	TRBV7-2	TRBJ2-3	TRBD2	CASSPGLAGTNADTQYF	TGTGCCAGCAGCCCCGGACTAGCGGGGACTAACGCAGATACGCAGTATTTT
few	TRBV6-2/TRBV6-3	TRBJ1-2	TRBD1	CASRLSEGAYGYTF	TGTGCCAGCAGGCTTTCCGAGGGGGCCTATGGCTACACCTTC
few	TRBV20-1	TRBJ1-6	TRBD1	CSAPLDRDNSPLHF	TGCAGTGCGCCCTTAGACAGGGACAATTCACCCCTCCACTTT
.	TRBV2	TRBJ2-7	TRBD1	CASNSIGGQGGYEQYF	TGTGCCAGCAACTCAATAGGGGGACAGGGAGGATACGAGCAGTACTTC
.	TRBV29-1	TRBJ1-2	.	CSIGFPGDGYTF	TGCAGCATCGGGTTCCCTGGTGATGGCTACACCTTC
many	TRBV20-1	TRBJ2-1	.	CSAVTRRRGNYNEQFF	TGCAGTGCCGTGACTAGGCGGAGGGGTAATTACAATGAGCAGTTCTTC
medium-sized	TRBV24-1	TRBJ1-5	.	CATSVMNRPGQPQHF	TGTGCCACCAGTGTAATGAACCGACCCGGACAGCCCCAGCATTTT
.	TRBV9	TRBJ1-2	.	CASSVFFGGRYAYTF	TGTGCCAGCAGCGTATTCTTCGGTGGGCGTTATGCCTACACCTTC
few	TRBV5-1	TRBJ2-3	.	CASSLDVGGTDTQYF	TGCGCCAGCAGCTTGGATGTGGGAGGCACAGATACGCAGTATTTT
medium-sized	TRBV4-2	TRBJ1-2	.	CASSQDRGAYYGYTF	TGTGCCAGCAGCCAAGATAGGGGAGCCTACTATGGCTACACCTTC
medium-sized	TRBV4-1	TRBJ1-3	.	CASSQGPGDGLAGNTIYF	TGCGCCAGCAGCCAAGGGCCAGGGGATGGGTTGGCTGGAAACACCATATATTTT
.	TRBV29-1	TRBJ1-3	.	CSVGYSSGNTIYF	TGCAGCGTTGGATATTCTTCTGGAAACACCATATATTTT
.	TRBV27	TRBJ1-1	.	CASSFAEGRAEAFF	TGTGCCAGCAGTTTTGCGGAGGGGCGGGCTGAAGCTTTCTTT
.	TRBV12-3/TRBV12-4	TRBJ2-5	.	CASSDRGDSQETQYF	TGTGCCAGCAGTGACCGGGGGGACAGCCAAGAGACCCAGTACTTC